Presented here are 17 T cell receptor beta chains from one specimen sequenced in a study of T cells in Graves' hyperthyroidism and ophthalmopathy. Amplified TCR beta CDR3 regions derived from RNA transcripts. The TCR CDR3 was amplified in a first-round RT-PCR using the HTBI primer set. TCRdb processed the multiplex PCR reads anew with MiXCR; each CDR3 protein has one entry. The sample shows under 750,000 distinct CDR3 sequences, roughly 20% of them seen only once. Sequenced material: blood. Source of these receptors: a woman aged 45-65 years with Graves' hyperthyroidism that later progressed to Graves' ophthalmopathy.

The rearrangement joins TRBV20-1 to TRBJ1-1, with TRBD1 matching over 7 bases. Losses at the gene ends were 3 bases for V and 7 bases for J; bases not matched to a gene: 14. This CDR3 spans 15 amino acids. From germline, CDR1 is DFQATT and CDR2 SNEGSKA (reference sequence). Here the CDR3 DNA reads TGCAGTGCTAGTAACTGGGAACAGGGGAGCAATGAAGCTTTCTTT. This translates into CSASNWEQGSNEAFF.

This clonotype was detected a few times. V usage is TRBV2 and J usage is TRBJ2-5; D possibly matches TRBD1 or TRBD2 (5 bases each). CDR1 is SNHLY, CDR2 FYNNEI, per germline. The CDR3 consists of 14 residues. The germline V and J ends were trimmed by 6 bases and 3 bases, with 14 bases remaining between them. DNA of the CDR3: TGTGCCAGCAGAAAAAGCGTGGGGGAAGAGACCCAGTACTTC. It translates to CASRKSVGEETQYF.

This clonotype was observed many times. The CDR3 spells CASSLTPSSSTGELFF. CDR3 DNA sequence: TGTGCCAGCAGCTTAACTCCGAGCTCAAGCACCGGGGAGCTGTTTTTT. The chain has TRBV7-3 and TRBJ2-2; D gene uncertain. The CDR3 consists of 16 residues. The V and J ends lost 0 bases and 4 bases respectively, with 12 bases between them. Germline loops: CDR1 SGHTA, CDR2 FQGTGA.

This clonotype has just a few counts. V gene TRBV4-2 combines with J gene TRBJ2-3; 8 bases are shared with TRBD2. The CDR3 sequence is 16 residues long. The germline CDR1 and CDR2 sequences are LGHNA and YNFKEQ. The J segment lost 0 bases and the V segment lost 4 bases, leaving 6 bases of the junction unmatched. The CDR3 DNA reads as TGTGCCAGCAGCCCCGTTAGCGGGGCTAGCACAGATACGCAGTATTTT. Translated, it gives CASSPVSGASTDTQYF.

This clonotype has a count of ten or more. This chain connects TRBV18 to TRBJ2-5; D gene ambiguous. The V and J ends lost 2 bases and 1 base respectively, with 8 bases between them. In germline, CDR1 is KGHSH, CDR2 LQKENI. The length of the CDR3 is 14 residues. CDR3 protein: CASSPSQTQETQYF. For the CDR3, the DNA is TGTGCCAGCTCACCAAGCCAGACCCAAGAGACCCAGTACTTC.

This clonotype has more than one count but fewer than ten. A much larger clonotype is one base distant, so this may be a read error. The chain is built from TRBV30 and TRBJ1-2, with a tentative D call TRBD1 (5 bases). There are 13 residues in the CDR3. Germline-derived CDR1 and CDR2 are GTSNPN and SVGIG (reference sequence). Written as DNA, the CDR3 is TGTACCTGGACCCAGGACACCCTCTATGGCTACACCTTC. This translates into CTWTQDTLYGYTF.

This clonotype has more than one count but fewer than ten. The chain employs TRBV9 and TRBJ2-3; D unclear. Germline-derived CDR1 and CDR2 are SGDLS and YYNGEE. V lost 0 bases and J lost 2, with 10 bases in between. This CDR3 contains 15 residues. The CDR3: CASSVVYSDTDTQYF. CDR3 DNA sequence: TGTGCCAGCAGCGTAGTATACTCCGACACAGATACGCAGTATTTT. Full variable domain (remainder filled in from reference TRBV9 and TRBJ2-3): DSGVTQTPKHLITATGQRVTLRCSPRSGDLSVYWYQQSLDQGLQFLIQYYNGEERAKGNILERFSAQQFPDLHSELNLSSLELGDSALYFCASSVVYSDTDTQYFGPGTRLTVL.

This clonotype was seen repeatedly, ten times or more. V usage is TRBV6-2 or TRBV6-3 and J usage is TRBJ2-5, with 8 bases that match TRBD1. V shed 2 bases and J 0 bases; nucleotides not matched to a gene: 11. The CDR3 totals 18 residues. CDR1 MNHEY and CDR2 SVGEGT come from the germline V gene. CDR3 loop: CASSYAPGTGRNQETQYF. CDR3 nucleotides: TGTGCCAGCAGTTACGCACCCGGGACAGGCCGTAACCAAGAGACCCAGTACTTC.

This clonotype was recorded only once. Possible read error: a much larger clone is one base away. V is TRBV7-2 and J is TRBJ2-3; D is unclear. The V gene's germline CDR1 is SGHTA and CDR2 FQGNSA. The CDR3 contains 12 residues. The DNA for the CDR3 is TGTGCCGGCAGCTTAGGGCCAGCTACGCAGTATTTT. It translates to CAGSLGPATQYF.

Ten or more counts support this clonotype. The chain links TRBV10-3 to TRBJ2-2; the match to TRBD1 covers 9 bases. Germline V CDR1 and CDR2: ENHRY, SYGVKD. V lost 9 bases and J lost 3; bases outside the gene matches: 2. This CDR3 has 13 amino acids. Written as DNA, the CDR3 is TGTGCCATGGGGACAGGGCACACCGGGGAGCTGTTTTTT. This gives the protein CAMGTGHTGELFF.

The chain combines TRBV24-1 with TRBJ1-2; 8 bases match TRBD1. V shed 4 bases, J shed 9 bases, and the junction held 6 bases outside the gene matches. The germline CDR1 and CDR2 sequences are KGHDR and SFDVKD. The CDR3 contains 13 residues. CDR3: CATSDPWTGSYTF. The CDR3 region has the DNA TGTGCCACCAGTGACCCCTGGACAGGGAGCTACACCTTC.

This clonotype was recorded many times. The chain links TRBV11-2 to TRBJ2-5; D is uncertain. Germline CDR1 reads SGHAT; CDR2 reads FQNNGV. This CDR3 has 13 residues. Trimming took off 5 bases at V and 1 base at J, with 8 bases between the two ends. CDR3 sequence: CASSIGIQETQYF. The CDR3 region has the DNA TGTGCCAGCAGCATAGGAATCCAAGAGACCCAGTACTTC.

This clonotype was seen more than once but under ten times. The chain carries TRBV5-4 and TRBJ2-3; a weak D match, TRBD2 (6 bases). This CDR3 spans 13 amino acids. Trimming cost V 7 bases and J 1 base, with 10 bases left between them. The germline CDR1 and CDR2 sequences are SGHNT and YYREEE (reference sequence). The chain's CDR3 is CASGVAGTDTQYF. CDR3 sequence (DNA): TGTGCCAGCGGAGTAGCGGGCACAGATACGCAGTATTTT.

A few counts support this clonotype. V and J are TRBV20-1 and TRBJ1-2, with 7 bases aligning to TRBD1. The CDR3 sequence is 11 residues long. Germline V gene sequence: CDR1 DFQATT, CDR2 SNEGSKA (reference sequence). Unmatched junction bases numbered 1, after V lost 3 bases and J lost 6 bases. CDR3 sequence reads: CSASDRDGYTF. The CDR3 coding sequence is TGCAGTGCTAGCGACAGGGATGGCTACACCTTC.

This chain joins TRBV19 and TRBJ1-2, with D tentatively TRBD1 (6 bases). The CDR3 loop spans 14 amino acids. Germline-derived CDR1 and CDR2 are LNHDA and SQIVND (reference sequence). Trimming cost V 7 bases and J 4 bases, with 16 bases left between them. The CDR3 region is CASTRRTESYGYTF. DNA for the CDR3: TGTGCCAGTACCAGAAGGACAGAAAGCTATGGCTACACCTTC.

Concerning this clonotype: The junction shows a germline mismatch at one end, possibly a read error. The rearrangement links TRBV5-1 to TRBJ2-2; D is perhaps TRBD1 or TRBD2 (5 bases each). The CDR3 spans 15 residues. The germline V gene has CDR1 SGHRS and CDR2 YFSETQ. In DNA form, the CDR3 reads TGCGCCAGCAGGTTGGGGACGACGAACACCGGGGAGCTGTTTTTT. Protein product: CASRLGTTNTGELFF.

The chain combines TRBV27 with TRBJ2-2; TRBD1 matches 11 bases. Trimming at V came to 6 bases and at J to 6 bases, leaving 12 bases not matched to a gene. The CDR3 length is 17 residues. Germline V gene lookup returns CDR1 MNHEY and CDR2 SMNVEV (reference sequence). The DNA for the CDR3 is TGTGCCAGCAGGATCCTTAGCGGGACAGGGGGGTCCGGGGAGCTGTTTTTT. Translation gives CASRILSGTGGSGELFF.